Here is one TCR beta chain with its context. Its target is unknown. The sample is drawn from a study of blood T cells in healthy people across ages. Study-level findings and limits: Relative to aged donors, long-lived donors carried more naive CD4+ cells and displayed higher diversity. With naive T cell percentage, TCR beta diversity showed a strong correlation. Per million T cells, TCR beta diversity dropped about linearly as age rose.

CDR1 is LGHDT and CDR2 is YNNKEL in the germline V gene (reference sequence). This CDR3 spans 17 amino acids. V was pared by 0 bases and J by 0 bases, with 12 bases between. The authors ran a second PCR of about 6 to 11 cycles using a sample-barcoded 5' primer and a J-beta primer mix. Each CDR3 protein is one row after TCRdb ran MiXCR on the 5' RACE reads. The sample has over 950,000 distinct CDR3 sequences, under 40% seen once. The source of this sequence is a man aged 18 to 30 in good health. Sequencing input: blood. This chain uses TRBV3-1 with TRBJ2-4, with a tentative D call TRBD1 (5 bases). In nucleotides, the CDR3 is TGTGCCAGCAGCCAAGAGCTGGGGCTTCTAGCCAAAAACATTCAGTACTTC. Protein sequence: CASSQELGLLAKNIQYF.